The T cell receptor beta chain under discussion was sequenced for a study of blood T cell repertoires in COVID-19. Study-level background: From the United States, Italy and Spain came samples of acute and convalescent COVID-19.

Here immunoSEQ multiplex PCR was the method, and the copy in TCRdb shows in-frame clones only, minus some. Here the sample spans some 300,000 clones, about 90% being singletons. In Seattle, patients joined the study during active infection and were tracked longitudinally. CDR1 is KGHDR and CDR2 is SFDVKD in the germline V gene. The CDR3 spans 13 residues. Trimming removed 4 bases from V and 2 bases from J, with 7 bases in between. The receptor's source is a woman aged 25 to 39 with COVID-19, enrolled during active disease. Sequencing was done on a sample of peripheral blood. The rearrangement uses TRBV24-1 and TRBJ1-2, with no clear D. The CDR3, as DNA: TGTGCCACCAGTGAAGCGGGGAACTATGGCTACACCTTC. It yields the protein CATSEAGNYGYTF.